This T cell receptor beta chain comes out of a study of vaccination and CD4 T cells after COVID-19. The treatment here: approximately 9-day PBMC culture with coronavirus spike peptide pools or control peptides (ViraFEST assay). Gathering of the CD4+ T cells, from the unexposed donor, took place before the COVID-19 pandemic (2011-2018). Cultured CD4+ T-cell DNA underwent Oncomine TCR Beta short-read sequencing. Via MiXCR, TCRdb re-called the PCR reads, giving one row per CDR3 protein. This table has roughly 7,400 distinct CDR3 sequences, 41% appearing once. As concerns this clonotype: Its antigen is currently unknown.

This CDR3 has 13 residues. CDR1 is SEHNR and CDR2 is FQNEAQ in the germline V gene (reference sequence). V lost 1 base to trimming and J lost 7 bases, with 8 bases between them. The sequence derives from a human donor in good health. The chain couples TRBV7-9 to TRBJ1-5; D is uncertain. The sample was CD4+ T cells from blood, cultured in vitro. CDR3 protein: CASSLVEGQPQHF. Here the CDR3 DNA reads TGTGCCAGCAGCTTAGTCGAAGGCCAGCCCCAGCATTTT.